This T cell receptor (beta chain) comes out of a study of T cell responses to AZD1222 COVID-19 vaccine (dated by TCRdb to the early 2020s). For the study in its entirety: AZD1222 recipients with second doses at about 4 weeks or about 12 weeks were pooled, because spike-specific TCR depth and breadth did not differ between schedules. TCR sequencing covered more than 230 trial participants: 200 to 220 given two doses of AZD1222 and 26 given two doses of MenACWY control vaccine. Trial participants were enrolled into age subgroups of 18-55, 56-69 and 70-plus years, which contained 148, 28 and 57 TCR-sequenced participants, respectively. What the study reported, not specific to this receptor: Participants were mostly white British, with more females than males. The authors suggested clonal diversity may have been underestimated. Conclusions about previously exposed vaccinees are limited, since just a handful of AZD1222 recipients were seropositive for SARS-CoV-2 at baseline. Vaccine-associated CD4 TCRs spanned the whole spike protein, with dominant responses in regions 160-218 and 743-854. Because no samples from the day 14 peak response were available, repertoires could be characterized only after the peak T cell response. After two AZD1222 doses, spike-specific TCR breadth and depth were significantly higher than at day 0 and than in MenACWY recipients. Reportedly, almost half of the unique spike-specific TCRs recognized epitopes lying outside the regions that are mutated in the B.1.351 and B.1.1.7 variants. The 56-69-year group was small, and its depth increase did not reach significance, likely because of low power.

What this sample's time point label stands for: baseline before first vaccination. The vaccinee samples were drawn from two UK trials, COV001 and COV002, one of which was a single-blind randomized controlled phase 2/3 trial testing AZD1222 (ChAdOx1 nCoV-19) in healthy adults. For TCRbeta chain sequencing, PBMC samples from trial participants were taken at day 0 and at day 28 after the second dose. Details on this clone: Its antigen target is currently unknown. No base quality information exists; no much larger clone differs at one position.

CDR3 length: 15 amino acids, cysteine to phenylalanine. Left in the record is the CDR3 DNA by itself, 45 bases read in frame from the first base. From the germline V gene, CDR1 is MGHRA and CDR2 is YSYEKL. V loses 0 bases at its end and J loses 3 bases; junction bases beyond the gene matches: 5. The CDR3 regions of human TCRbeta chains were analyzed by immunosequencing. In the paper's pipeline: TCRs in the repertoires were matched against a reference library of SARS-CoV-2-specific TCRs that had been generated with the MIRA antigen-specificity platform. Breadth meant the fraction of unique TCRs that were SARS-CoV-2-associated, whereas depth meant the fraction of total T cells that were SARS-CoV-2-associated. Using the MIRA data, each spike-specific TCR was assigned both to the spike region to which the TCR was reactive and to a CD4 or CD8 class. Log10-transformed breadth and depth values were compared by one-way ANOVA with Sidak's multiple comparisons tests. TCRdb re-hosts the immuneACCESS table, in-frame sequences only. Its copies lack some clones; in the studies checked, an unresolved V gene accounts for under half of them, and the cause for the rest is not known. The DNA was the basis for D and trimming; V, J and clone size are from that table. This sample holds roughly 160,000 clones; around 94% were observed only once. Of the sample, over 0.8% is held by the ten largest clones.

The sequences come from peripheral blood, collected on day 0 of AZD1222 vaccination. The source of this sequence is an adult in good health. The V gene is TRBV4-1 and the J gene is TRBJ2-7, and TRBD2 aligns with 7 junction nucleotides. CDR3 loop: CASSQDPGGSYEQYF. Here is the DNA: TGCGCCAGCAGCCAAGATCCCGGGGGGAGCTACGAGCAGTACTTC.